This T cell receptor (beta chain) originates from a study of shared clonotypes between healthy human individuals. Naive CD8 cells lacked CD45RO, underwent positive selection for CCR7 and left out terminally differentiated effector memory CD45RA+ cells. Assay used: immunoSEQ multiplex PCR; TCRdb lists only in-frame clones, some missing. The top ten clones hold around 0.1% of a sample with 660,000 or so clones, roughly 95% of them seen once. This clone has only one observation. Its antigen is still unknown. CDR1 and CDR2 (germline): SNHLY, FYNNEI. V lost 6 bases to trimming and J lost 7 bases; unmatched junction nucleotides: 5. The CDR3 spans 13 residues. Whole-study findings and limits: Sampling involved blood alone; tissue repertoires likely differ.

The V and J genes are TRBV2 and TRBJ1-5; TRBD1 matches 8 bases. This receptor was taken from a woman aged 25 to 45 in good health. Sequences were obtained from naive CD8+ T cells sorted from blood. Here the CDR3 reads CASSGQGKQPQHF. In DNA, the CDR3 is TGTGCCAGCAGCGGACAGGGTAAACAGCCCCAGCATTTT.